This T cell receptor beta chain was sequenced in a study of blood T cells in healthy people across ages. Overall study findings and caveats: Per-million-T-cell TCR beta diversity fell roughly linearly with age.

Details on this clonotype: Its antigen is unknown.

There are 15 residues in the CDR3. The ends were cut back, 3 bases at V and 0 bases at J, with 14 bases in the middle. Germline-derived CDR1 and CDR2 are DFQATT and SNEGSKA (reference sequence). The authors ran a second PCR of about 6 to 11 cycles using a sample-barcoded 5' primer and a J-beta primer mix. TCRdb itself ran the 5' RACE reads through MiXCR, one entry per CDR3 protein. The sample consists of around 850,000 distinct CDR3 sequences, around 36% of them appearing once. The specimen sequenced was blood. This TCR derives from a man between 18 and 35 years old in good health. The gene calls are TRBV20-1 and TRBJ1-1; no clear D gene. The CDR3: CSARPGSDMNTEAFF. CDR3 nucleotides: TGCAGTGCTAGGCCCGGGTCGGATATGAACACTGAAGCTTTCTTT.